A single sample is the source of the 20 T cell receptor beta chains below, sequenced in a study of early T cells in non-severe SARS-CoV-2 infection. TCRdb recomputed calls from the 5' RACE reads with MiXCR, one row per CDR3 protein. The sample includes tens of thousands of distinct CDR3 sequences, 11% to 15% of them seen just once. The sequenced sample consisted of whole blood. The receptors here all came from an adult who was a healthcare worker with PCR-confirmed SARS-CoV-2 infection or an uninfected control (not recorded which).

This clonotype has just a few counts. The J gene is TRBJ2-1, the V gene TRBV3-1; either TRBD1 or TRBD2 may supply D (5 bases each). The CDR3 is 16 residues long. Germline V gives CDR1 LGHDT, CDR2 YNNKEL (reference sequence). Trimming shortened V by 0 bases and J by 0 bases, and 9 bases separated the two germline ends. The CDR3 protein is CASSQDWGSSYNEQFF. The CDR3, as DNA: TGTGCCAGCAGCCAAGATTGGGGGTCCTCCTACAATGAGCAGTTCTTC.

This clonotype has more than one count but fewer than ten. The chain links TRBV11-2 to TRBJ2-2; 7 bases are shared with TRBD1. The CDR3 length is 14 residues. V lost 4 bases, J lost 6 bases, and 5 bases stayed unmatched. In germline, CDR1 is SGHAT, CDR2 FQNNGV. The CDR3 is CASSSGQAAGELFF. CDR3 DNA: TGTGCCAGCAGCTCAGGACAGGCGGCCGGGGAGCTGTTTTTT. Variable domain in full (rest from reference TRBV11-2 and TRBJ2-2): EAGVAQSPRYKIIEKRQSVAFWCNPISGHATLYWYQQILGQGPKLLIQFQNNGVVDDSQLPKDRFSAERLKGVDSTLKIQPAKLEDSAVYLCASSSGQAAGELFFGEGSRLTVL.

This clonotype was seen only a few times. The CDR3 protein is CSVVVNTEAFF. The CDR3 bases are TGCAGCGTTGTCGTGAACACTGAAGCTTTCTTT. The genes are TRBV29-1 and TRBJ1-1; no clear D. V shed 4 bases and J shed 0 bases, with 3 bases lying between them. The length of the CDR3 is 11 residues. Germline CDR1 is SQVTM and CDR2 is ANQGSEA.

This clonotype appeared many times. V is TRBV4-1 and J is TRBJ2-7; D tentatively fits TRBD1 or TRBD2 (6 bases each). Deletions cut 4 bases from V and 6 bases from J, with 13 bases between. Germline loops: CDR1 MGHRA, CDR2 YSYEKL. CDR3 size: 13 residues. CDR3 coding DNA: TGCGCCAGCAGCCTTCTAGGGGGAGGCGAGCAGTACTTC. Residues: CASSLLGGGEQYF.

In DNA, the CDR3 is TGTGCCAGCAGCCAGGGGAGGGAGCAGTACTTC. Protein product: CASSQGREQYF. The chain uses TRBV2 and TRBJ2-7; either TRBD1 or TRBD2 may supply D (6 bases each). This CDR3 region has 11 residues. The V gene lost 6 bases and the J gene lost 7 bases, with 10 bases spanning the gap. Germline-derived CDR1 and CDR2 are SNHLY and FYNNEI.

Notes on this clonotype: The conserved phenylalanine or tryptophan is not found at the CDR3 terminus, so this likely reflects a read error. The rearrangement joins TRBV12-5 to TRBJ2-5; 7 bases align to TRBD1. Trimming took 3 bases from V and 2 from J; bases not matched to a gene: 9. The CDR3 sequence is 16 residues long. CDR1 LGHNT and CDR2 FRNRAP come from the germline V gene. DNA of the CDR3: TGTGCTAGTGGTTTACGCTGGGACAGCGGACAAGAGACCCAGTACATC. Protein product: CASGLRWDSGQETQYI.

The genes are TRBV4-1 and TRBJ1-1; D remains unclear. From germline, CDR1 is MGHRA and CDR2 YSYEKL. This CDR3 is built from 14 residues. The V end was cut by 1 base, the J end by 7 bases, with 13 bases between. CDR3 nucleotide sequence: TGCGCCAGCAGCCAAGTCCCGTTGGGGTTTGAAGCTTTCTTT. Translating gives CASSQVPLGFEAFF.

In its sample, this clonotype was seen a few times. The chain recombines TRBV29-1 with TRBJ2-1, with D tentatively TRBD2 (7 bases). Germline values: CDR1 SQVTM, CDR2 ANQGSEA. This CDR3 has 12 residues. Trimming stripped 8 bases from V and 7 bases from J, with 15 bases between. DNA for the CDR3: TGCAGCATCCGAGGGGGGGGGAATGAGCAGTTCTTC. It is translated as CSIRGGGNEQFF.

Ten or more counts support this clonotype. The chain uses TRBV29-1 and TRBJ1-1, with TRBD1 matching over 7 bases. Germline values: CDR1 SQVTM, CDR2 ANQGSEA. The CDR3 has 14 amino acids. V was pared by 6 bases and J by 4 bases, with 11 bases of the junction left unmatched. CDR3 nucleotides: TGCAGCGTCCGACAGGGAATAGGGCCCACTGAAGCTTTCTTT. Amino acid sequence: CSVRQGIGPTEAFF.

The chain combines TRBV7-2 with TRBJ1-1; no clear D. Trimming left V 6 bases short and J 3 bases short, with 20 bases between. The CDR3 length is 16 residues. Germline V gene data show CDR1 as SGHTA and CDR2 as FQGNSA. CDR3 residues: CASRSRPNPEDTEAFF. The CDR3 DNA reads TGTGCCAGCAGATCCCGTCCGAACCCGGAGGACACTGAAGCTTTCTTT.

In this sample, this clonotype turned up many times. The CDR3 sequence: CASREPRLAGGHEQFF. The CDR3 DNA follows: TGTGCCAGCAGAGAACCTAGACTAGCGGGAGGCCATGAGCAGTTCTTC. The V and J genes are TRBV27 and TRBJ2-1, with 13 bases fitting TRBD2. J gave up 8 bases and V 6 bases, and 10 bases lay outside the gene matches. Germline V gene sequence: CDR1 MNHEY, CDR2 SMNVEV (reference sequence). This CDR3 spans 16 amino acids.

This clonotype was recorded at least ten times. J is TRBJ1-1 and V is TRBV30; D remains unclear. Trimming took 2 bases from V and 1 from J, leaving 8 bases between them. The CDR3 spans 13 residues. Germline loops: CDR1 GTSNPN, CDR2 SVGIG (reference sequence). CDR3 nucleotide sequence: TGTGCCTGGAGTCACGGACCGAACACTGAAGCTTTCTTT. This encodes CAWSHGPNTEAFF.

The rearrangement uses TRBV7-9 and TRBJ2-2; 8 bases line up with TRBD1. Trimming cost V 2 bases and J 7 bases; bases outside gene matches: 3. Germline V gene lookup returns CDR1 SEHNR and CDR2 FQNEAQ (reference sequence). The CDR3 extends over 14 amino acids. The CDR3 region is CASSLTTGVGELFF. The DNA for the CDR3 is TGTGCCAGCAGCTTAACGACAGGGGTCGGGGAGCTGTTTTTT.

The table lists this clonotype with many counts. The chain employs TRBV12-3 or TRBV12-4 and TRBJ2-2; perhaps TRBD2 as D (5 bases). The ends were cut back, 8 bases at V and 5 bases at J, with 15 bases in the middle. The CDR3 sequence is 14 residues long. The CDR3 coding sequence is TGTGCCAGCCGTTGGGAGAACGGGACCGGGGAGCTGTTTTTT. Translating gives CASRWENGTGELFF.

This clonotype was counted ten times or more. The V call is TRBV2, the J call TRBJ1-2, with D perhaps TRBD1 (6 bases). V dropped 4 bases and J dropped 0 bases, with 12 bases sitting between them. The CDR3 extends over 15 amino acids. Germline values: CDR1 SNHLY, CDR2 FYNNEI. For the CDR3, the DNA is TGTGCCAGCAGTGGGCAGGACAGCGCTAACTATGGCTACACCTTC. Translating gives CASSGQDSANYGYTF.

In its sample, this clonotype was seen many times. V gene TRBV4-1 combines with J gene TRBJ2-5, with D unresolved. The germline CDR1 and CDR2 sequences are MGHRA and YSYEKL. V dropped 6 bases and J dropped 4 bases, with 24 bases sitting between them. CDR3 size: 17 residues. DNA for the CDR3: TGCGCCAGCAGTCTAAACTCGGCCGGAGCACTAAGAGAGACCCAGTACTTC. It is translated as CASSLNSAGALRETQYF.

The genes are TRBV29-1 and TRBJ2-1; 8 nucleotides line up with TRBD1. Germline CDR1 is SQVTM and CDR2 is ANQGSEA. This CDR3 is 12 amino acids long. Trimming removed 5 bases from V and 6 bases from J; junction bases left unmatched: 3. CDR3 loop: CSVLGQANEQFF. The CDR3 DNA sequence: TGCAGCGTTTTGGGACAGGCCAATGAGCAGTTCTTC.

The chain has TRBV11-2 and TRBJ2-7; possible D gene TRBD2, 5 bases. The CDR3 contains 15 residues. The V end lost 2 bases, the J end lost 0 bases, and 11 bases lay between the germline ends. Germline-derived CDR1 and CDR2 are SGHAT and FQNNGV. Written as DNA, the CDR3 is TGTGCCAGCAGCTTACGAGCGGAGAGCTCCTACGAGCAGTACTTC. Translation gives CASSLRAESSYEQYF.

The chain couples TRBV12-5 to TRBJ2-5, with 7 bases matching TRBD2. The CDR3 contains 15 residues. Germline lookup yields CDR1 LGHNT and CDR2 FRNRAP. Trimming took 2 bases from V and 1 from J; bases not matched to a gene: 4. CDR3 sequence (DNA): TGTGCTAGTGGTTTGCCTAGCGGTAGCCAAGAGACCCAGTACTTC. It is translated as CASGLPSGSQETQYF.

This clonotype was detected ten times or more. The chain joins TRBV11-2 to TRBJ1-1; D is unresolved. The ends were cut back, 2 bases at V and 5 bases at J, with 9 bases in the middle. The CDR3 totals 13 residues. In germline, CDR1 is SGHAT, CDR2 FQNNGV. CDR3 nucleotides: TGTGCCAGCAGCTTAACCTCCCGGACTGAAGCTTTCTTT. It codes for CASSLTSRTEAFF.